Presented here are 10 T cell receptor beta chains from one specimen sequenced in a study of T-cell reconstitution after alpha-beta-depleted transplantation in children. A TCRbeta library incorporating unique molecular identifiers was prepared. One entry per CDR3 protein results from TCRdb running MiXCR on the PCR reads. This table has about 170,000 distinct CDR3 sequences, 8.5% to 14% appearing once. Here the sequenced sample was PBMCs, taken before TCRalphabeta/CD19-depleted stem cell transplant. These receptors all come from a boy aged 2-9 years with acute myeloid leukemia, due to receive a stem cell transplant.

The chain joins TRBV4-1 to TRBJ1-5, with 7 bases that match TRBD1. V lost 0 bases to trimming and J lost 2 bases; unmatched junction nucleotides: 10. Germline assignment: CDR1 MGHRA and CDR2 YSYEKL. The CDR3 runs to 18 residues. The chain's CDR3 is CASSQDFYRGYGNQPQHF. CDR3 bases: TGCGCCAGCAGCCAAGATTTCTACAGGGGATATGGCAATCAGCCCCAGCATTTT.

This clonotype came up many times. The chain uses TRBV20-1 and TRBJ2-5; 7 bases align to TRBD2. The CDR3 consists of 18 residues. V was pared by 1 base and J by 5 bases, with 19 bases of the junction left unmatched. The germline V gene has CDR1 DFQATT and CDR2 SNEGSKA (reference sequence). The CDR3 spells CSARAIRQAGEGGETQYF. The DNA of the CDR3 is TGCAGTGCTAGAGCAATCCGTCAGGCCGGCGAGGGAGGGGAGACCCAGTACTTC.

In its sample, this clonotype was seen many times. The CDR3 nucleotides are TGTGCCAGCAGCTCGCCGGGATCCCTGAGAGGGGAGCTGTTTTTT. Translated: CASSSPGSLRGELFF. This chain links TRBV7-9 with TRBJ2-2; D may be TRBD2 (5 bases). This CDR3 has 15 amino acids. V was trimmed by 4 bases and J by 8 bases, leaving 17 bases between them. CDR1 is SEHNR and CDR2 is FQNEAQ in the germline V gene (reference sequence).

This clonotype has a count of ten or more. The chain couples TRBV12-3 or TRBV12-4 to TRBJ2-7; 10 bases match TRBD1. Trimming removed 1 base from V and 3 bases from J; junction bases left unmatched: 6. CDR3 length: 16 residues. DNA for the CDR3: TGTGCCAGCAGTTTAGGACGCCGGGACAGGGGCTACGAGCAGTACTTC. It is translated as CASSLGRRDRGYEQYF.

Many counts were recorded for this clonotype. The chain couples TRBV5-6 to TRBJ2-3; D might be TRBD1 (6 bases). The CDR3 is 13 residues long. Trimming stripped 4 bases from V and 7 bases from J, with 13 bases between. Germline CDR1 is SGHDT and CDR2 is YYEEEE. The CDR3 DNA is TGTGCCAGCAGCCGACAGGTGGGGAATACGCAGTATTTT. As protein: CASSRQVGNTQYF.

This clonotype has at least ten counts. This CDR3 reads CSVERGSGAKNIQYF. The CDR3 nucleotides are TGCAGCGTTGAACGGGGGTCGGGGGCCAAAAACATTCAGTACTTC. The rearrangement links TRBV29-1 to TRBJ2-4; D might be TRBD2 (6 bases). The V end lost 2 bases, the J end lost 1 base, and 12 bases lay between the germline ends. The CDR3 contains 15 residues. CDR1 is SQVTM, CDR2 ANQGSEA, per germline.

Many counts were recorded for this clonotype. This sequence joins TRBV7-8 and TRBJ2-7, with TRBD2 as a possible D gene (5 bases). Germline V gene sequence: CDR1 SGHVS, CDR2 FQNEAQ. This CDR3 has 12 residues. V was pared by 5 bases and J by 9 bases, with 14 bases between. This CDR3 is CASSAPDGRQYV. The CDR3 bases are TGTGCCAGCAGCGCCCCCGATGGGAGGCAGTACGTC.

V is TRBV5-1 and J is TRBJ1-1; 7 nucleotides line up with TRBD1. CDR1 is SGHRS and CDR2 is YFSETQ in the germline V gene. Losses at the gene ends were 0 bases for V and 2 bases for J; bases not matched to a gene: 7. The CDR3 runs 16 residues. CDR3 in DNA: TGCGCCAGCAGCTTGGGTGAGGGGGCGATTAACACTGAAGCTTTCTTT. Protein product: CASSLGEGAINTEAFF.

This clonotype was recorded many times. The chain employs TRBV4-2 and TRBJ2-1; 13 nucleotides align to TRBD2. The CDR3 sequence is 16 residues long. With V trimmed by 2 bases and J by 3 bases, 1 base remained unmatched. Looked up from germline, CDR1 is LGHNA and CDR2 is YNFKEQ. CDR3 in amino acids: CASSQRTSGSYNEQFF. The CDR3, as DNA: TGTGCCAGCAGCCAAAGGACTAGCGGGAGCTACAATGAGCAGTTCTTC.

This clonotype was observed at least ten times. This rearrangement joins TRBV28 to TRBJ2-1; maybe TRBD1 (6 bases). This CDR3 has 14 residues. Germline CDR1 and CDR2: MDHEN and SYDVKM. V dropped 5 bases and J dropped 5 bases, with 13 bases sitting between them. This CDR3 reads CASSPGTFDNEQFF. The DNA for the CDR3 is TGTGCCAGCAGTCCCGGGACATTCGACAATGAGCAGTTCTTC.